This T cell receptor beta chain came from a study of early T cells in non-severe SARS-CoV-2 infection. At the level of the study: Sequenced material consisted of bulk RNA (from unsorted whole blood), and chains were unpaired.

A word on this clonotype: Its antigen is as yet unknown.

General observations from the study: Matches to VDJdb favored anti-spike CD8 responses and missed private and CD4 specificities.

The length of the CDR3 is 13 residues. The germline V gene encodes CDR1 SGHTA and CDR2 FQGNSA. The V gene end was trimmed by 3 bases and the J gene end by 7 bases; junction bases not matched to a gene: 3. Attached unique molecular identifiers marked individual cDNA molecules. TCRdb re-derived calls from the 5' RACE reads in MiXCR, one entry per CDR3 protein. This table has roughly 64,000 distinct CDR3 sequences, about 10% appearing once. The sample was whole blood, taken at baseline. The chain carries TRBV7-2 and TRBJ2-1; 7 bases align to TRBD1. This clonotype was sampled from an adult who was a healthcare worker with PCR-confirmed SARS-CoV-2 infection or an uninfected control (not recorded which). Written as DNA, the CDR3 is TGTGCCAGCAGCTTCCGGGACAGAAATGAGCAGTTCTTC. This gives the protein CASSFRDRNEQFF.